These T cell receptor beta chains were read from a single sample in a study of T cell repertoires in cytomegalovirus infection. MiXCR, run by TCRdb on the reads, gives a single entry per CDR3 protein. The data show a few hundred thousand distinct CDR3 sequences, with 9% to 9.5% seen just once and about 3.9% held by the top ten. The sample consisted of PBMCs. These receptors were collected from a human donor in good health (CMV status not recorded). Some clones in this sample may be carry-over from other donors' samples. Each CDR3 is given with its conserved first and last residue. A D gene is named only where the DNA matches it firmly.

TRBV7-6	.	TRBJ1-1	CASRLLAGTTNTEAFF
TRBV28	.	TRBJ2-1	CASEVYNEQFF
TRBV7-2	TRBD2	TRBJ2-3	CASSPVAGGGTDTQYF
TRBV27	.	TRBJ2-3	CASSLSGGGHTDTQYF
TRBV7-8	.	TRBJ2-3	CASSLGWIAISTDTQYF
TRBV12-3/TRBV12-4	.	TRBJ1-1	CASSRVSGAGTEAFF
TRBV6-2/TRBV6-3	TRBD2	TRBJ2-5	CASSYRTSGGYSETQYF
TRBV10-3	.	TRBJ1-2	CAISEYTDYGYTF
TRBV9	TRBD2	TRBJ2-7	CASSVGASGYEQYF
TRBV6-2/TRBV6-3	.	TRBJ2-4	CASSYGKNIQYF
TRBV2	.	TRBJ1-6	CASTAGVHNSPLHF
TRBV28	TRBD1	TRBJ1-1	CASSLPGQGEAFF
TRBV6-2/TRBV6-3	.	TRBJ2-1	CASSPVTRHNEQFF
TRBV7-2	.	TRBJ1-1	CASSPSHTEAFF
TRBV11-2	.	TRBJ2-2	CASSPHIGPGELFF
TRBV6-2/TRBV6-3	.	TRBJ1-5	CASSPSGLGNQPQHF
TRBV7-9	.	TRBJ2-2	CASRPSDGGTGELFF
TRBV12-3/TRBV12-4	.	TRBJ2-1	CASAPMGNNEQFF
TRBV2	TRBD2	TRBJ2-3	CASRGRLAQDTQYF
TRBV19	.	TRBJ2-1	CASSPRRAGPLSEQFF
TRBV4-3	.	TRBJ1-6	CASSQRVGLGTNSPLHF
TRBV15	.	TRBJ1-3	CATSMRTPASGNTIYF